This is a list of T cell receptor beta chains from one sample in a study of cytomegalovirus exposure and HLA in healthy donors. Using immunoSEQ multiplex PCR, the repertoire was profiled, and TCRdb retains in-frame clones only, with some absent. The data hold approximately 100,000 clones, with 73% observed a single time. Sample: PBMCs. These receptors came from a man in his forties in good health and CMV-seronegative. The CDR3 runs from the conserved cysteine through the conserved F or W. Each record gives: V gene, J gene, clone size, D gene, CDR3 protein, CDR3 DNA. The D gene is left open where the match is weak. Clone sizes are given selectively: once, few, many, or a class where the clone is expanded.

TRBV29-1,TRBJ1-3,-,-,CSVDPGNSGNTIYF,TGCAGCGTTGACCCCGGTAACTCTGGAAACACCATATATTTT
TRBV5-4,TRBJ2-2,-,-,CASSLGGSTGWAGELFF,TGTGCCAGCAGCTTGGGGGGGTCGACAGGTTGGGCCGGGGAGCTGTTTTTT
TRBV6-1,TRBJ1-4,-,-,CASSIGYEKLFF,TGTGCCAGCAGTATTGGCTATGAAAAACTGTTTTTT
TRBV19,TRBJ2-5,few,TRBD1,CASSINDRAQETQYF,TGTGCCAGTAGTATAAACGACAGGGCCCAAGAGACCCAGTACTTC
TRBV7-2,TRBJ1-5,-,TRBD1,CASSREGQGDQPQHF,TGTGCCAGCAGCCGAGAAGGACAGGGAGATCAGCCCCAGCATTTT
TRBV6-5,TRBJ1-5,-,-,CASRPDKNSNQPQHF,TGTGCCAGCAGACCCGACAAAAATAGCAATCAGCCCCAGCATTTT
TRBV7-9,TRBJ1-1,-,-,CASSLTRTEAFF,TGTGCCAGCAGCTTAACGAGGACTGAAGCTTTCTTT
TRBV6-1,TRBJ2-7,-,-,CASSPTRTAPEQYF,TGTGCCAGCAGTCCAACCAGGACAGCACCCGAGCAGTACTTC
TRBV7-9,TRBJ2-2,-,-,CASSFRTANTGELFF,TGTGCCAGCAGCTTCAGGACAGCGAACACCGGGGAGCTGTTTTTT
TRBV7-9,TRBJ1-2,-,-,CASSSSLDDSLYGYTF,TGTGCCAGCAGCTCGTCCCTAGACGACAGCCTCTATGGCTACACCTTC
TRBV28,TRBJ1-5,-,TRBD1,CASRMNRGWVGNQPQHF,TGTGCCAGCAGAATGAACAGGGGATGGGTGGGCAATCAGCCCCAGCATTTT
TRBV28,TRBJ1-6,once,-,CASSFRAISPLHF,TGTGCCAGCAGTTTCAGGGCAATTTCACCCCTCCACTTT
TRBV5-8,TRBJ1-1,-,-,CASSYSIEAFF,TGTGCCAGCAGCTACAGTATTGAAGCTTTCTTT
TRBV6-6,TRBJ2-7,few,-,CASSPRHEGGGIEQYF,TGTGCCAGCAGTCCACGACATGAGGGGGGGGGTATAGAGCAGTACTTC
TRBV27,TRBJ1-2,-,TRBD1,CASSPNADRGNGYTF,TGTGCCAGCAGTCCAAACGCCGACAGGGGGAATGGCTACACCTTC
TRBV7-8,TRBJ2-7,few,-,CASSLTEYSYEQYF,TGTGCCAGCAGCTTAACGGAGTACTCCTACGAGCAGTACTTC
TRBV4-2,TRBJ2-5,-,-,CASSPGEAETQYF,TGTGCCAGCAGCCCAGGGGAAGCTGAGACCCAGTACTTC
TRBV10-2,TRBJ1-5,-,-,CASSVSRVQPQHF,TGCGCCAGCAGTGTAAGTCGCGTGCAGCCCCAGCATTTT
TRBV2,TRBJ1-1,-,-,CASSETGGAGPEAFF,TGTGCCAGCAGTGAAACGGGGGGCGCCGGGCCTGAAGCTTTCTTT
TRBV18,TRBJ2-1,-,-,CASSPATGQGEQFF,TGTGCCAGCTCACCTGCAACCGGGCAGGGTGAGCAGTTCTTC
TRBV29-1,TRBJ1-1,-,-,CSVPRGPTGGWAEAFF,TGCAGCGTTCCCCGAGGACCGACAGGAGGCTGGGCTGAAGCTTTCTTT
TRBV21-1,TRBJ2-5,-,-,CASSKPGLAKTQYF,TGTGCCAGCAGCAAGCCGGGACTAGCGAAGACCCAGTACTTC
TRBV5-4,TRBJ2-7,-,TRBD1,CASSSPGQDFYEQYF,TGTGCCAGCAGCTCTCCGGGACAGGATTTTTACGAGCAGTACTTC
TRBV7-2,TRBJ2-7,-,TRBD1,CASSLALGQGSHEQYF,TGTGCCAGCAGCTTAGCGCTTGGACAGGGAAGCCACGAGCAGTACTTC
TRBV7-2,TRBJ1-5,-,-,CASSSGSGVGQPQHF,TGTGCCAGCAGCTCAGGGTCGGGGGTCGGACAGCCCCAGCATTTT
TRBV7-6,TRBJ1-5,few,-,CASSRQNNQPQHF,TGTGCCAGCAGCCGACAGAACAATCAGCCCCAGCATTTT
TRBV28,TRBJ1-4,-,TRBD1,CASSNTGGHEKLFF,TGTGCCAGCAGCAACACAGGGGGACACGAAAAACTGTTTTTT
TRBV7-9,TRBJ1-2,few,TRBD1,CASSTGQGSGGGYPF,TGTGCCAGCAGCACCGGACAGGGATCGGGAGGTGGCTACCCCTTC
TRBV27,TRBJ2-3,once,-,CASIQRNTDTQYF,TGTGCCAGCATCCAGCGGAACACAGATACGCAGTATTTT
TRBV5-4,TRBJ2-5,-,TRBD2,CASSLKRGGTQETQYF,TGTGCCAGCAGCTTGAAGCGGGGGGGCACCCAAGAGACCCAGTACTTC
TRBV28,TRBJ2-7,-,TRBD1,CASIDRDRPYEQYF,TGTGCCAGCATCGACCGGGACAGGCCCTACGAGCAGTACTTC
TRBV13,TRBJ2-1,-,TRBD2,CASSLALAINEQFF,TGTGCCAGCAGCTTAGCACTAGCGATCAATGAGCAGTTCTTC
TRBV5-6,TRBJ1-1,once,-,CASSSWGGATEAFF,TGTGCCAGCAGCTCTTGGGGGGGCGCGACTGAAGCTTTCTTT
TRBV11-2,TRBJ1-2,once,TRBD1,CASSLDIQGANYGYTF,TGTGCCAGCAGCTTAGACATACAGGGGGCGAACTATGGCTACACCTTC
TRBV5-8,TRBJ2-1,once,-,CASSLLWGRVDEQFF,TGTGCCAGCAGCTTGCTCTGGGGGCGCGTGGATGAGCAGTTCTTC